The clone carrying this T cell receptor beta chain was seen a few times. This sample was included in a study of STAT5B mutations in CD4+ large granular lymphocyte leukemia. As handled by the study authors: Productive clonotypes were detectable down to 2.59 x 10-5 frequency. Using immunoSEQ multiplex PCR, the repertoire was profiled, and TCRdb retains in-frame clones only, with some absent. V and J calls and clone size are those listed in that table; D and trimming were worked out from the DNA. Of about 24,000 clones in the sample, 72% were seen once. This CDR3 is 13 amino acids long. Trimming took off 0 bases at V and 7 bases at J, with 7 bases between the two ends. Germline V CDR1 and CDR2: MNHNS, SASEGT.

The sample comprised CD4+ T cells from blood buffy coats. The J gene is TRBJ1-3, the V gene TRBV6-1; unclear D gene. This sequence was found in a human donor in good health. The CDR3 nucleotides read TGTGCCAGCAGTGAAGCTCGTCCCAACACCATATATTTT. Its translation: CASSEARPNTIYF.